The entry that follows covers one T cell receptor beta chain sequence. What it binds is unknown. The sample belongs to a study of blood T cells in healthy people across ages. Regarding the study as a whole: There was a strong correlation between TCR beta diversity and naive T cell percentage. Significant beta diversity loss was already apparent by age about 39, declining roughly linearly.

Total RNA was extracted at no less than 6 micrograms per sample. The CDR3 sequence is 13 residues long. After removal of 10 bases from V and 13 bases from J, the junction contained 16 bases not matched to a gene. Germline CDR1 is MGHDK and CDR2 is SYGVNS. The authors ran a second PCR of roughly 6 to 12 cycles using a sample-barcoded 5' primer and a J-beta primer mix. Via MiXCR, TCRdb re-called the 5' RACE reads, giving one row per CDR3 protein. Of some 1.8 million distinct CDR3 sequences listed, 39% are singletons. The gene calls are TRBV25-1 and TRBJ2-4; 7 positions match TRBD1. The sample comprised blood. This clonotype was sampled from a human donor in good health. CDR3 protein: CATRGQMFYGQYF. The CDR3 nucleotides are TGTGCCACCCGGGGACAGATGTTCTACGGGCAGTACTTC.